This T cell receptor beta chain originates from a study of blood T cell repertoires in COVID-19. Study summary: Whether acute or convalescent, the COVID-19 samples came from the United States, Italy and Spain.

Some clones are missing from TCRdb's copy, which holds only in-frame ones; the method was immunoSEQ multiplex PCR. The sample records some 350,000 clones, 70% to 90% being singletons. Germline trimming cut 7 bases from V and 6 bases from J; bases unmatched to any gene: 8. Germline V gives CDR1 SQVTM, CDR2 ANQGSEA. The CDR3 has 13 amino acids. This TCR was recovered from a woman aged 25 to 39 with COVID-19, enrolled during active disease. Sample: peripheral blood. The V call is TRBV29-1, the J call TRBJ2-4; 8 nucleotides align to TRBD1. The CDR3 DNA sequence: TGCAGCGGGGGTGGACAGGGAGGAAACATTCAGTACTTC. It yields the protein CSGGGQGGNIQYF.